In this sample, the clone carrying this T cell receptor beta chain turned up a few times. The antigen remains unidentified. The sequenced template was cDNA made from the entire isolated RNA. Measured with immunoSEQ multiplex PCR; TCRdb has only the in-frame clones, and not every one. The sample lists roughly 610,000 clones; about 16% were seen once. There are 14 residues in the CDR3. Germline-derived CDR1 and CDR2 are LGHNA and YSLEER. The V end was cut by 0 bases, the J end by 6 bases, with 10 bases between. Sorting of CD4+ naive, central memory, regulatory and stem cell-like memory cells was performed via CD45RO/CCR7/CD25/CD127/CD95/CD27. These data belong to a study of beta chain features in type 1 diabetes. Whole-study findings and limits: Moderate yet significant TCRB CDR3 shortening was seen in Type 1 diabetes patients in all four CD4+ subsets.

What was sequenced was naive CD4+ T cells from blood. V is TRBV4-3 and J is TRBJ2-3; D possibly corresponds to TRBD2 (5 bases). The receptor was isolated from a man younger than 30 in good health. The CDR3 spells CASSQDRGGDTQYF. CDR3 sequence (DNA): TGCGCCAGCAGCCAAGATCGAGGCGGGGATACGCAGTATTTT.